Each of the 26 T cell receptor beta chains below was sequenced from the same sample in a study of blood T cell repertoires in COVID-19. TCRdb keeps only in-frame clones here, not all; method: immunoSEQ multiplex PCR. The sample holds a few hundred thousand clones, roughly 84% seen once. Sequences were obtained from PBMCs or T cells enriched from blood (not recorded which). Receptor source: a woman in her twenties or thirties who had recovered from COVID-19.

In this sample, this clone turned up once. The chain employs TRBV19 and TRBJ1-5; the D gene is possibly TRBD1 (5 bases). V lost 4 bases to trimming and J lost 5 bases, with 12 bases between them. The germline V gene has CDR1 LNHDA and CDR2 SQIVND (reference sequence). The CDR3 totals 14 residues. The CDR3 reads CASSTQGKDQPQHF. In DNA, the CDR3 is TGTGCCAGTAGTACTCAGGGAAAGGATCAGCCCCAGCATTTT.

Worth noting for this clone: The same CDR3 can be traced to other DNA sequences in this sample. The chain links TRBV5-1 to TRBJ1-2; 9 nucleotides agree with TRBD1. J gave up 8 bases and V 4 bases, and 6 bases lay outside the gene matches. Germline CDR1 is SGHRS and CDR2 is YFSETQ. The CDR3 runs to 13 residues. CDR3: CASSVGQGYGYTF. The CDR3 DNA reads TGCGCCAGCAGCGTGGGACAGGGATACGGCTACACCTTC.

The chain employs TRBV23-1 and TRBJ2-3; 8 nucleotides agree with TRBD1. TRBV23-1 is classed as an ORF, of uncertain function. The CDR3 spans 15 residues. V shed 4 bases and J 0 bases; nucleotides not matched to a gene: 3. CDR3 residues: CASSPQGASTDTQYF. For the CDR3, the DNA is TGCGCCAGCAGTCCCCAGGGGGCTAGCACAGATACGCAGTATTTT.

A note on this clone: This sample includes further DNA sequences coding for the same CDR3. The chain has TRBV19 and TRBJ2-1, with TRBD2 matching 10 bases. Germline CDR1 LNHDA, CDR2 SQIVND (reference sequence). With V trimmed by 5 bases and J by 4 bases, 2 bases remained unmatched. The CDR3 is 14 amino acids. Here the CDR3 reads CASSRSGGYNEQFF. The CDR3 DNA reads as TGTGCCAGTAGTCGTAGCGGGGGGTACAATGAGCAGTTCTTC.

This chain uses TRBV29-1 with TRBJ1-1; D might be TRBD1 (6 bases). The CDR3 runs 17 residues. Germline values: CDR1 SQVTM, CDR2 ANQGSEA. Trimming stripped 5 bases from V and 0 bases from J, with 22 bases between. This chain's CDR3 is CSVTLDSPNALNTEAFF. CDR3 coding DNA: TGCAGCGTTACCCTGGACAGCCCAAATGCTCTGAACACTGAAGCTTTCTTT.

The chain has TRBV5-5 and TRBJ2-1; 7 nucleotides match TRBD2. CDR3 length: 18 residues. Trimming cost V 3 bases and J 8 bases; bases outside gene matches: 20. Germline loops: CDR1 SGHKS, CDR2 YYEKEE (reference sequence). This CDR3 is CASSWGGSLRLLRDEQFF. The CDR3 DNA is TGTGCCAGCAGCTGGGGGGGAAGCCTTCGGCTTTTACGGGATGAGCAGTTCTTC.

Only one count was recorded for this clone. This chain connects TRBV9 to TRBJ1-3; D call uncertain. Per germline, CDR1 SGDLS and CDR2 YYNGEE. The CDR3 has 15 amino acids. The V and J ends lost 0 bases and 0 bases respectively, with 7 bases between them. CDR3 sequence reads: CASSVGRGSGNTIYF. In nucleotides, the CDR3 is TGTGCCAGCAGCGTAGGGCGGGGCTCTGGAAACACCATATATTTT. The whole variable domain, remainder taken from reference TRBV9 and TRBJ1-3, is DSGVTQTPKHLITATGQRVTLRCSPRSGDLSVYWYQQSLDQGLQFLIQYYNGEERAKGNILERFSAQQFPDLHSELNLSSLELGDSALYFCASSVGRGSGNTIYFGEGSWLTVV.

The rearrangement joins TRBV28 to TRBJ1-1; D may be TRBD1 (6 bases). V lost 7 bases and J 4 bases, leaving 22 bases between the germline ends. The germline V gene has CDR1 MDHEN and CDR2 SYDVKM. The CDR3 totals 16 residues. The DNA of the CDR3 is TGTGCCAGCACTGGGTCGGGGGGCTGGGAGGGCACTGAAGCTTTCTTT. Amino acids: CASTGSGGWEGTEAFF.

CDR3 region: CASMGQGGIGTQYF. In DNA form, the CDR3 reads TGCGCCAGCATGGGACAGGGGGGAATAGGTACGCAGTATTTT. The chain couples TRBV10-1 to TRBJ2-3; 11 bases map to TRBD1. The CDR3 has 14 amino acids. V gave up 7 bases and J gave up 8 bases; unmatched junction bases: 8. Germline V gene data show CDR1 as WNHNN and CDR2 as SYGVQD (reference sequence).

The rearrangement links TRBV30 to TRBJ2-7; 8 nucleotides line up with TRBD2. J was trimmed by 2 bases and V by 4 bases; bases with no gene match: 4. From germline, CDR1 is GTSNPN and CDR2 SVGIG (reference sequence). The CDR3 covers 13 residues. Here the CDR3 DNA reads TGTGCCTGGAATAGCGGGGAAGCCTACGAGCAGTACTTC. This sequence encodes CAWNSGEAYEQYF.

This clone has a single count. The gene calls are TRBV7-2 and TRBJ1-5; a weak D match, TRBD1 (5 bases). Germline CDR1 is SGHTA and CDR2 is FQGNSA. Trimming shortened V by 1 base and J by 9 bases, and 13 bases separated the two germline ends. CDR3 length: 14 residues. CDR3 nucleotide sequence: TGTGCCAGCAGCTTAGACCGGGGGGACCTGCCCCAGCATTTT. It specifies CASSLDRGDLPQHF.

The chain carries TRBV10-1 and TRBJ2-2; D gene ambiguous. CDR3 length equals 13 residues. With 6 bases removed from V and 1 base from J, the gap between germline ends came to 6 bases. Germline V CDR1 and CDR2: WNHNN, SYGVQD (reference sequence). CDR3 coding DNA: TGCGCCAGCAGGCCAGGGAACACCGGGGAGCTGTTTTTT. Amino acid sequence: CASRPGNTGELFF.

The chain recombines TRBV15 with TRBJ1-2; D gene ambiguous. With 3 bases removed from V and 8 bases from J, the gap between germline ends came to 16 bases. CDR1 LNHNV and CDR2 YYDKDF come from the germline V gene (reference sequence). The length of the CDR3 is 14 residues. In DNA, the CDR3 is TGTGCCACCAGCAGCGTAAGCTCACTTATGGGCTACACCTTC. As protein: CATSSVSSLMGYTF.

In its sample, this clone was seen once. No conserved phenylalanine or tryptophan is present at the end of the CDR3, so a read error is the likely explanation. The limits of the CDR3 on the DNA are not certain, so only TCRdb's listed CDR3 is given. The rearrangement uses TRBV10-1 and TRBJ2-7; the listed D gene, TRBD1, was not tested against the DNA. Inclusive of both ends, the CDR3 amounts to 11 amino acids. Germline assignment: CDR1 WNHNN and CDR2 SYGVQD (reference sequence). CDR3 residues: CASRTRTGSYL.

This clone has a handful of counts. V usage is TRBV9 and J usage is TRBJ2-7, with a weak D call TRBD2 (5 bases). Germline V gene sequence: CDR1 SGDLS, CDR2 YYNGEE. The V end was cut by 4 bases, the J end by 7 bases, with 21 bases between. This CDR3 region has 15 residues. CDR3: CASSPSSDLAWEQYF. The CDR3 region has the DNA TGTGCCAGCAGCCCTAGCTCGGACCTGGCGTGGGAGCAGTACTTC. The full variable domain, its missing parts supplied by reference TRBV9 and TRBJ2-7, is DSGVTQTPKHLITATGQRVTLRCSPRSGDLSVYWYQQSLDQGLQFLIQYYNGEERAKGNILERFSAQQFPDLHSELNLSSLELGDSALYFCASSPSSDLAWEQYFGPGTRLTVT.

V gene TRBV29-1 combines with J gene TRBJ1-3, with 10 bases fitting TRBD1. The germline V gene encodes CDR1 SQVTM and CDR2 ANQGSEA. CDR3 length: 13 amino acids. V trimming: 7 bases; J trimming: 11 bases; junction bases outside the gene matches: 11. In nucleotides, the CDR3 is TGCAGCGCGACCAGACAGGGGGCAAGGGCCATATATTTT. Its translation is CSATRQGARAIYF.

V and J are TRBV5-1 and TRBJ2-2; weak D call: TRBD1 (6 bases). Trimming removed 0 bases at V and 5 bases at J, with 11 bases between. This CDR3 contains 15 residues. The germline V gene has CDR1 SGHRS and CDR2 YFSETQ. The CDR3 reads CASSLEQGRTGELFF. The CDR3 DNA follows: TGCGCCAGCAGCTTGGAACAGGGAAGGACCGGGGAGCTGTTTTTT.

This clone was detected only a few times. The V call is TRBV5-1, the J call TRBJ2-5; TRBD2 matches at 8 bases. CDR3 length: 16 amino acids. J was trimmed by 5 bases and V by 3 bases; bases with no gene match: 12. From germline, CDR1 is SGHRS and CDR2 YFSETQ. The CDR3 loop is CASSSSGGGSSETQYF. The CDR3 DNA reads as TGCGCCAGCAGCTCCAGCGGGGGCGGCTCATCCGAGACCCAGTACTTC.

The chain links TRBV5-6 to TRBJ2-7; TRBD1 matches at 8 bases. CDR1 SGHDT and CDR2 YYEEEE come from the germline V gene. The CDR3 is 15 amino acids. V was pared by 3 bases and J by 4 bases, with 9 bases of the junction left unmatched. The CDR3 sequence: CASSSRTGWGYEQYF. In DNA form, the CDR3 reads TGTGCCAGCAGCTCCCGGACAGGGTGGGGTTACGAGCAGTACTTC.

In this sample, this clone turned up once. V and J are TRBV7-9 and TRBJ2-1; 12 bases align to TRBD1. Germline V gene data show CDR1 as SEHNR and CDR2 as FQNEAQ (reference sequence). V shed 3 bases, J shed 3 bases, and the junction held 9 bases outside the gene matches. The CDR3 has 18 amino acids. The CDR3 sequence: CASSLGTGGAQFYNEQFF. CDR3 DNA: TGTGCCAGCAGCTTGGGGACAGGGGGCGCCCAGTTCTACAATGAGCAGTTCTTC.

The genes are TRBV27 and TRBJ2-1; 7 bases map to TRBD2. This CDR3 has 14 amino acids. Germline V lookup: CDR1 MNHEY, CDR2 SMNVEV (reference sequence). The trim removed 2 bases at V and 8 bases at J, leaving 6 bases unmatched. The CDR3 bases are TGTGCCAGCAGTTTACAGCGGGGTAGCGATGAGCAGTTCTTC. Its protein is CASSLQRGSDEQFF.

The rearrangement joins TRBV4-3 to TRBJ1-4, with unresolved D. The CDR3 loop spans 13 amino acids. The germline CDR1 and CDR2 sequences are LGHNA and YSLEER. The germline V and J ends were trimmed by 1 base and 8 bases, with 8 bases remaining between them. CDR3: CASSQAIGEKLFF. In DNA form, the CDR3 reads TGCGCCAGCAGCCAAGCTATCGGGGAAAAACTGTTTTTT.

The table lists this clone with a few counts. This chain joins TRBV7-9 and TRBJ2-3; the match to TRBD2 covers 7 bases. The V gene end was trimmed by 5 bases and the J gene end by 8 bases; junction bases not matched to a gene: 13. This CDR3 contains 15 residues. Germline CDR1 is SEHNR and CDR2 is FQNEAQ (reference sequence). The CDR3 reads CASSPRGGGSSTQYF. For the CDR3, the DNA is TGTGCCAGCAGCCCCCGGGGCGGGGGATCCTCTACGCAGTATTTT.

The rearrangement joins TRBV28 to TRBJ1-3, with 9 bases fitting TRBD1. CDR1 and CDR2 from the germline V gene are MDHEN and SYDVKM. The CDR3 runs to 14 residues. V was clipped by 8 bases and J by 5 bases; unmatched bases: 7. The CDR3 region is CASGSGTGRNTIYF. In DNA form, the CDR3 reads TGTGCCAGCGGATCCGGGACAGGGCGAAACACCATATATTTT.

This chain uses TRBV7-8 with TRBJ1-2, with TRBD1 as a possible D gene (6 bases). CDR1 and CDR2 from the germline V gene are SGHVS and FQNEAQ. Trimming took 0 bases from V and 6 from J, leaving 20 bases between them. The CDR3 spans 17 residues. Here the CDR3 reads CASSLAGDLQGLHGYTF. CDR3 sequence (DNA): TGTGCCAGCAGCTTAGCCGGGGATCTACAGGGTCTGCATGGCTACACCTTC.

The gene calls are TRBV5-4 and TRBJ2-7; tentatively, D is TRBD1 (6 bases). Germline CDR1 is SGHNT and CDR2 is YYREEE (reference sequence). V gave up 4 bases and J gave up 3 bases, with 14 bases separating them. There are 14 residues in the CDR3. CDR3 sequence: CASSPSTGNYEQYF. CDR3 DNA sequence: TGTGCCAGCAGCCCTTCGACAGGCAACTACGAGCAGTACTTC.